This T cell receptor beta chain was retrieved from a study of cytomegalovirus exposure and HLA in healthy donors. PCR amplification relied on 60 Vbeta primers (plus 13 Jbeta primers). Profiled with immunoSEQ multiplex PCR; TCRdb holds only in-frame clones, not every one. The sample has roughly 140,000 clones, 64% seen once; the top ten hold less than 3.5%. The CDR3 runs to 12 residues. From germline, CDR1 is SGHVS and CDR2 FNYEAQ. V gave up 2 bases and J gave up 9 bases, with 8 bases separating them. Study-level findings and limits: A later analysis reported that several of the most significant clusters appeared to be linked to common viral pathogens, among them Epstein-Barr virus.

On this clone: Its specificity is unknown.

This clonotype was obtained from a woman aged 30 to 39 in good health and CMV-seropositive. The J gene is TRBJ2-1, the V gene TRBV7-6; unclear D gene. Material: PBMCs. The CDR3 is CASSLPYGEQFF. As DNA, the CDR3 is TGTGCCAGCAGCTTACCATACGGTGAGCAGTTCTTC.